The following is a T cell receptor beta chain sequence with its context. The data derive from a study of shared clonotypes between healthy human individuals. Trimming removed 0 bases at V and 2 bases at J, with 16 bases between. The CDR3 totals 18 residues. Germline V gene data show CDR1 as SEHNR and CDR2 as FQNEAQ (reference sequence). Assay: immunoSEQ multiplex PCR; the TCRdb copy retains only in-frame clones and omits some. The sample records a few million clones, roughly 90% being singletons. The gene calls are TRBV7-9 and TRBJ2-2, with D tentatively TRBD2 (6 bases). Sequencing was done on a sample of naive CD4+ T cells from PBMCs. Subset defined: CD45RA+ positively selected. The clonotype comes from a man aged 18 to 30 in good health. Some clones in this sample may be carry-over from other donors' samples. The CDR3 DNA reads as TGTGCCAGCAGCTTAGCCTGGACTACAACATTTAACACCGGGGAGCTGTTTTTT. It encodes CASSLAWTTTFNTGELFF. Variable domain in full (rest from reference TRBV7-9 and TRBJ2-2): DTGVSQNPRHKITKRGQNVTFRCDPISEHNRLYWYRQTLGQGPEFLTYFQNEAQLEKSRLLSDRFSAERPKGSFSTLEIQRTEQGDSAMYLCASSLAWTTTFNTGELFFGEGSRLTVL.